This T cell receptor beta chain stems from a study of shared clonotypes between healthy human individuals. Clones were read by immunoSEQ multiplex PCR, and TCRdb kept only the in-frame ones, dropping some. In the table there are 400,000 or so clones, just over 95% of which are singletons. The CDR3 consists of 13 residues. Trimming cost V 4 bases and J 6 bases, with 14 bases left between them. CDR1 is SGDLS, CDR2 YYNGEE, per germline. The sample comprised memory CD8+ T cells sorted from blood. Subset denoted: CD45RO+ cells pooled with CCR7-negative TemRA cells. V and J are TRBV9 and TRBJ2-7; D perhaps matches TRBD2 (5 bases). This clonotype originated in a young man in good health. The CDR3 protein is CASSPRVEAEQYF. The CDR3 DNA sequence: TGTGCCAGCAGCCCCCGGGTGGAGGCCGAGCAGTACTTC.